This entry describes one TCR beta chain. Antigen specificity is unknown. V lost 0 bases and J lost 3, with 15 bases in between. CDR1 and CDR2 (germline): GTSNPN, SVGIG (reference sequence). CDR3 size: 15 residues. This entry comes from a study of human T cells and chemical hapten exposure. Time point denoted: patch test 1, 2 weeks after DPC sensitization. Treatment: therapeutic diphenylcyclopropenone sensitization with weekly scalp DPC. TCRdb itself ran the RACE reads through MiXCR, one entry per CDR3 protein. Seen here are under 450,000 distinct CDR3 sequences, nearly 5% observed once, and the top ten hold roughly 2.4%. Study results and caveats: Expanded TCRs formed significantly more large CDR3 similarity clusters than controls.

This chain connects TRBV30 to TRBJ2-7, with a tentative D call TRBD1 (7 bases). This clonotype originated in a woman aged 45-59 years with alopecia areata. Some clones in this sample may be carry-over from other donors' samples. Material: whole blood, obtained in connection with sensitization to the hapten diphenylcyclopropenone (DPC). CDR3 region: CAWSVQARGDYEQYF. The CDR3 region has the DNA TGTGCCTGGAGTGTACAGGCCAGGGGGGACTACGAGCAGTACTTC.